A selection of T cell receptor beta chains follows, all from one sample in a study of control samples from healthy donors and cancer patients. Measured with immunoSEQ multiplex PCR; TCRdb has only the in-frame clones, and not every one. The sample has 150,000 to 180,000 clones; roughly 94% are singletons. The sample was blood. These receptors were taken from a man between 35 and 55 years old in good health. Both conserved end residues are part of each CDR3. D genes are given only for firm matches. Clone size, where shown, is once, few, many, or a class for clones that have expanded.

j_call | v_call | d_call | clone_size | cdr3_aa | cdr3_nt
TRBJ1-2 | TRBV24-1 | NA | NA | CATTRDGRAYGYTF | TGTGCCACCACCCGCGACGGCAGGGCCTATGGCTACACCTTC
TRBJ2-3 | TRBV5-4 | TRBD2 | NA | CASSRTSGGADTQYF | TGTGCCAGCAGCCGAACTAGCGGGGGTGCAGATACGCAGTATTTT
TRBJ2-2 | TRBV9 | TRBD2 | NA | CASSVDSGGANTGELFF | TGTGCCAGCAGCGTAGACAGCGGGGGTGCGAACACCGGGGAGCTGTTTTTT
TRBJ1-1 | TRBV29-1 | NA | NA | CSVGETNTEAFF | TGCAGCGTTGGGGAAACGAACACTGAAGCTTTCTTT
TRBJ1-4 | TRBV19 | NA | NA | CASKTGGRDYEKLFF | TGTGCCAGTAAGACCGGGGGCAGGGACTATGAAAAACTGTTTTTT
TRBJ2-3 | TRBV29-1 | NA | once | CSTDGVGADTQYF | TGCAGTACGGATGGGGTGGGCGCAGATACGCAGTATTTT
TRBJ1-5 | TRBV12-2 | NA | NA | CASRLGSGTGQPQHF | TGTGCAAGTCGCTTAGGTTCGGGGACAGGTCAGCCCCAGCATTTT
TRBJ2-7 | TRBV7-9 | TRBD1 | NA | CASSLVPGQGAYEQYF | TGTGCCAGCAGCTTAGTTCCGGGACAGGGGGCCTACGAGCAGTACTTC
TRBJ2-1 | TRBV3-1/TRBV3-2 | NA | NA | CASGYNEQFF | TGTGCCAGCGGCTACAATGAGCAGTTCTTC
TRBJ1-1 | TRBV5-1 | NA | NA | CASSLGASTEAFF | TGCGCCAGCAGCTTGGGTGCGAGCACTGAAGCTTTCTTT
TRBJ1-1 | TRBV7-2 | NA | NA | CASSLFGAVEAFF | TGTGCCAGCAGCTTATTCGGGGCTGTGGAAGCTTTCTTT
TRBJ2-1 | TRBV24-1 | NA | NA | CATSERGQYGPRGEQFF | TGTGCCACCAGTGAGCGGGGACAGTACGGCCCTAGGGGTGAGCAGTTCTTC
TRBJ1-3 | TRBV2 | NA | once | CASSGVTGGNTIYF | TGTGCCAGCAGTGGAGTTACTGGTGGAAACACCATATATTTT
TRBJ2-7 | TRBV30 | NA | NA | CAWSARRASYEQYF | TGTGCCTGGAGTGCCCGGCGGGCTTCCTACGAGCAGTACTTC
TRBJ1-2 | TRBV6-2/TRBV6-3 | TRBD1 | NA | CASSYPVAGTGFSGYTF | TGTGCCAGCAGTTACCCAGTCGCCGGGACAGGATTTTCTGGCTACACCTTC
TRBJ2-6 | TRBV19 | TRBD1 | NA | CASSILQGAGANVLTF | TGTGCCAGTAGTATTCTACAGGGGGCTGGGGCCAACGTCCTGACTTTC
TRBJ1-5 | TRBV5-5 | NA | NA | CASSLQGSSNQPQHF | TGTGCCAGCAGCTTGCAGGGCAGTAGCAATCAGCCCCAGCATTTT
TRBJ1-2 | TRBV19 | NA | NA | CASSIAGQYGYTF | TGTGCCAGTAGTATAGCCGGACAGTATGGCTACACCTTC
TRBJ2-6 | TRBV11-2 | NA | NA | CASSILISGANVLTF | TGTGCCAGCAGCATCCTGATCTCTGGGGCCAACGTCCTGACTTTC